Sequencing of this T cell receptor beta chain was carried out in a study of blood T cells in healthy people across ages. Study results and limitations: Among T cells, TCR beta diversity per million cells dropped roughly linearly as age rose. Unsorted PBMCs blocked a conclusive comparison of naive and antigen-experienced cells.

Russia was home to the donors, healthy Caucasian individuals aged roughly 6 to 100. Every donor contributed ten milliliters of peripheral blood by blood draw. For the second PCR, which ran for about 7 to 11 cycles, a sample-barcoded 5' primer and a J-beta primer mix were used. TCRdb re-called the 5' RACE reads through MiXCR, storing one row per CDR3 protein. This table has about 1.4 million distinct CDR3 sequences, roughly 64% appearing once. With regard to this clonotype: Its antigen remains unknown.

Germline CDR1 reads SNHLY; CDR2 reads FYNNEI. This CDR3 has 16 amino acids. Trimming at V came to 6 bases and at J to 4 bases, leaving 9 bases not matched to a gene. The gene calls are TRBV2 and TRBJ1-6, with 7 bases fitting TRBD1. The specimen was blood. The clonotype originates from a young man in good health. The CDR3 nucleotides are TGTGCCAGCAGAGAAAGAGGGACAGTTTATAATTCACCCCTCCACTTT. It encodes CASRERGTVYNSPLHF.